This T cell receptor (beta chain) appears in the sequencing data of a study of tumor-infiltrating lymphocytes in oesophageal squamous cell carcinoma. The CDR3 has 16 residues. TCRdb independently ran MiXCR on the PCR reads; one entry per CDR3 protein. The repertoire consists of approximately 18,000 distinct CDR3 sequences, with around 40% occurring once and the leading ten covering 18%. This clonotype originated in a female donor with esophageal squamous cell carcinoma. The material sequenced was normal esophageal tissue next to the tumor. The genes are TRBV12-3 or TRBV12-4 and TRBJ2-4; 8 bases are shared with TRBD1. Matching the DNA end better, TRBJ2-1 makes the J call doubtful. CDR3 protein: CASSLIVTGAYNEQFF. Here the CDR3 DNA reads TGTGCCAGCAGTTTAATAGTGACAGGGGCCTACAATGAGCAGTTCTTC.